These 8 T cell receptor beta chains were sequenced from one sample in a study of shared clonotypes between healthy human individuals. Only in-frame clones appear in the TCRdb table, and some are missing; sequencing was by immunoSEQ multiplex PCR. The sample holds some 2,500,000 clones, around 93% seen once. Sequences were obtained from naive CD4+ T cells from PBMCs. Subset denoted: CD45RA+ positively selected. The receptors here all came from a man aged 18 to 35 in good health. Some clones in this sample may be carry-over from other donors' samples.

V gene TRBV4-1 combines with J gene TRBJ2-4; either TRBD1 or TRBD2 may fit D (5 bases each). The CDR3 loop spans 16 amino acids. V was trimmed by 3 bases and J by 0 bases, leaving 12 bases between them. CDR1 and CDR2 from the germline V gene are MGHRA and YSYEKL. CDR3 sequence: CASSQGRSLAKNIQYF. CDR3 nucleotide sequence: TGCGCCAGCAGCCAGGGACGTTCGCTAGCCAAAAACATTCAGTACTTC.

This clone was picked up a small number of times. The sample contains more than one DNA sequence encoding this CDR3. The chain uses TRBV28 and TRBJ2-2; 10 bases align to TRBD1. Per the germline V gene, CDR1 is MDHEN and CDR2 is SYDVKM. V lost 5 bases to trimming and J lost 6 bases; unmatched junction nucleotides: 6. This CDR3 has 15 residues. The CDR3 here is CASSTPGQGSGELFF. The CDR3 DNA sequence: TGTGCCAGCAGTACACCGGGACAGGGGTCCGGGGAGCTGTTTTTT.

The J gene is TRBJ1-1, the V gene TRBV5-1; 9 positions match TRBD1. The trim removed 6 bases at V and 5 bases at J, leaving 11 bases unmatched. The CDR3 has 15 amino acids. CDR1 is SGHRS, CDR2 YFSETQ, per germline. DNA of the CDR3: TGCGCCAGCAACCCAAAACAGGGGGCATGGACTGAAGCTTTCTTT. Encoded protein: CASNPKQGAWTEAFF. The whole variable domain, remainder taken from reference TRBV5-1 and TRBJ1-1, is KAGVTQTPRYLIKTRGQQVTLSCSPISGHRSVSWYQQTPGQGLQFLFEYFSETQRNKGNFPGRFSGRQFSNSRSEMNVSTLELGDSALYLCASNPKQGAWTEAFFGQGTRLTVV.

The DNA for the CDR3 is TGTGCCAGCAGGCCAACGGGTCCGATTGGTCAGCCCCAGCATTTT. Amino acid sequence: CASRPTGPIGQPQHF. This chain uses TRBV2 with TRBJ1-5, with unresolved D. Germline CDR1 and CDR2: SNHLY and FYNNEI. V was cut by 6 bases and J by 6 bases, with 18 bases left in between. The CDR3 spans 15 residues.

The rearrangement joins TRBV28 to TRBJ2-5, with 10 bases fitting TRBD2. Germline loops: CDR1 MDHEN, CDR2 SYDVKM. Trimming removed 4 bases from V and 5 bases from J; junction bases left unmatched: 4. The CDR3 extends over 14 amino acids. The DNA of the CDR3 is TGTGCCAGCAGTTCCAAGACTAGCGGGGAGACCCAGTACTTC. Encoded protein: CASSSKTSGETQYF. Combining the CDR3 with reference TRBV28 and TRBJ2-5 gives the whole variable domain DVKVTQSSRYLVKRTGEKVFLECVQDMDHENMFWYRQDPGLGLRLIYFSYDVKMKEKGDIPEGYSVSREKKERFSLILESASTNQTSMYLCASSSKTSGETQYFGPGTRLLVL.

This clone has only one observation. The chain combines TRBV28 with TRBJ1-1, with D tentatively TRBD1 (5 bases). The CDR3 has 16 residues. The germline V and J ends were trimmed by 2 bases and 0 bases, with 13 bases remaining between them. CDR1 MDHEN and CDR2 SYDVKM come from the germline V gene. The CDR3 DNA is TGTGCCAGCAGTTTAGGGGGGGGGACGGTGAACACTGAAGCTTTCTTT. Residues: CASSLGGGTVNTEAFF.

The chain carries TRBV11-3 and TRBJ2-7; D tentatively reads TRBD1 or TRBD2 (5 bases each). CDR1 and CDR2 (germline): SGHNT, YENEEA. This CDR3 comprises 14 residues. V was pared by 1 base and J by 4 bases, with 11 bases between. The CDR3 sequence is CASSLGGDRYEQYF. In DNA form, the CDR3 reads TGTGCCAGCAGCTTAGGAGGGGATAGATACGAGCAGTACTTC.

This chain uses TRBV5-6 with TRBJ2-1, with TRBD1 matching 9 bases. There are 15 residues in the CDR3. The V gene end was trimmed by 4 bases and the J gene end by 4 bases; junction bases not matched to a gene: 6. CDR1 is SGHDT, CDR2 YYEEEE, per germline. In DNA, the CDR3 is TGTGCCAGCAGCCCTACCGGGACAGGGTACAATGAGCAGTTCTTC. It yields the protein CASSPTGTGYNEQFF.